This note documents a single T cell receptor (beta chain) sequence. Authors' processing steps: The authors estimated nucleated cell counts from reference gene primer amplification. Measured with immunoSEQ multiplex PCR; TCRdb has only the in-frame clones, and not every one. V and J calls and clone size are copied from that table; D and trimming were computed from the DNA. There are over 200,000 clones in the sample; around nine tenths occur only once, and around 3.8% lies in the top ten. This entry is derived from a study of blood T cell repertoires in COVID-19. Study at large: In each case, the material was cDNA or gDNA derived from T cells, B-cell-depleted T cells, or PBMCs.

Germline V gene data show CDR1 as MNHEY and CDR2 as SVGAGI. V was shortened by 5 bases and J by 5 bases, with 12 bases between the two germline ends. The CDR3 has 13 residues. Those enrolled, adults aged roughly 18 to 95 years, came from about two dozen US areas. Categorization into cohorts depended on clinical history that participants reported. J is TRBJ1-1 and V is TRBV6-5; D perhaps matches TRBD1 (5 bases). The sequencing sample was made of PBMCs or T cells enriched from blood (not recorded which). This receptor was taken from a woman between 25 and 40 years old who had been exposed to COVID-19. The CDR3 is CASSRSQGTEAFF. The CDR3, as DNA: TGTGCCAGCAGTCGAAGTCAGGGAACTGAAGCTTTCTTT.